This TCR beta chain is drawn from a study of T cell repertoires in cytomegalovirus infection. Study details: A matching HLA type, together with CMV infection, was signaled by public TCR beta signatures.

Comments on this clonotype: The antigen remains unidentified. The CDR3 carries no conserved terminal phenylalanine or tryptophan, so it likely arises from a read error.

Study-level findings and limits: Adding up the frequency of public TCR beta families identified people who carried CMV plus the relevant HLA. Across the ex vivo response, the dominant clonotypes were HLA-C-restricted CMV-specific TCR beta clonotypes.

TCRdb fed the reads into MiXCR, producing one record per CDR3 protein. Among around 740,000 distinct CDR3 sequences, less than 40% were seen once, and the ten largest hold 2.5% to 3.5%. Germline loops: CDR1 SGHAT, CDR2 FQDESV (reference sequence). The CDR3 loop spans 12 amino acids. V gave up 5 bases and J gave up 7 bases, with 9 bases separating them. The sample consisted of PBMCs. The chain recombines TRBV11-1 with TRBJ2-1; tentatively, D is TRBD1 (5 bases). The source is a human donor in good health (CMV status not recorded). Some clones in this sample may be carry-over from other donors' samples. This chain's CDR3 is CASSPGQNEQFV. For the CDR3, the DNA is TGTGCCAGCAGCCCCGGACAAAATGAGCAGTTCGTC.